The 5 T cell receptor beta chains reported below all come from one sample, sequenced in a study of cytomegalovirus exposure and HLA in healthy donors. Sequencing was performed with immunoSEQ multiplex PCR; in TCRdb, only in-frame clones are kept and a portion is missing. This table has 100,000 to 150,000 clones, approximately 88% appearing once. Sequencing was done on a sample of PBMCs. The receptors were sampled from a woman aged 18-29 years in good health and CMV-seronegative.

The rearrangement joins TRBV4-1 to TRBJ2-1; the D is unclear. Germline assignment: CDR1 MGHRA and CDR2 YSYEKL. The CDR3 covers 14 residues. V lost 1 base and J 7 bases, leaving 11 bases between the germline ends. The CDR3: CASSQGLVPNEQFF. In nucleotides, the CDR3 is TGCGCCAGCAGCCAAGGACTGGTCCCGAATGAGCAGTTCTTC.

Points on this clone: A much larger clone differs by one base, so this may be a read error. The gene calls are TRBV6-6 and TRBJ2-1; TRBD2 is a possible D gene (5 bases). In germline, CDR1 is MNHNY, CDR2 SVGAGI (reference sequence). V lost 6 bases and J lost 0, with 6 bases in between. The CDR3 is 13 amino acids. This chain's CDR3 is CASRGSSYNEQFF. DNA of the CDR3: TGTGCCAGCAGGGGGAGCTCCTACAATGAGCAGTTCTTC.

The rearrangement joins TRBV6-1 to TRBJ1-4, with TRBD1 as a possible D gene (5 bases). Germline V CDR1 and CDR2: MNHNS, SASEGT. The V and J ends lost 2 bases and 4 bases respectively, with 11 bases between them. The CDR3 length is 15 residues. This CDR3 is CASSESQGRNEKLFF. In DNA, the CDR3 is TGTGCCAGCAGTGAATCTCAGGGCCGTAATGAAAAACTGTTTTTT.

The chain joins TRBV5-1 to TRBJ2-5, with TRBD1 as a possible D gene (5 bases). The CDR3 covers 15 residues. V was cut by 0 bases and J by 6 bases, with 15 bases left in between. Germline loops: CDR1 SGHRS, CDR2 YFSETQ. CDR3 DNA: TGCGCCAGCAGCTTGGAGGTGGGGCGCGTAAAGACCCAGTACTTC. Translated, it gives CASSLEVGRVKTQYF.

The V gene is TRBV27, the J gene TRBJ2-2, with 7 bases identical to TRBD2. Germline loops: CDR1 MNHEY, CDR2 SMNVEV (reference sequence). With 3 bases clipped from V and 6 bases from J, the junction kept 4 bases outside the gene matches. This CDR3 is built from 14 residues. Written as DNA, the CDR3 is TGTGCCAGCAGTTTGGGAGGGGCGCCCGGGGAGCTGTTTTTT. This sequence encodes CASSLGGAPGELFF.